One sample yielded the 22 T cell receptor beta chains listed below, sequenced in a study of T cell responses to AZD1222 COVID-19 vaccine. The method was immunoSEQ multiplex PCR; TCRdb's version includes in-frame clones alone and lacks a portion of them. The data show 80,000 to 100,000 clones, 85% to 95% seen once. The sequencing used peripheral blood, collected 28 days after the second AZD1222 dose. These receptors came from an adult who received the AZD1222 COVID-19 vaccine.

The chain joins TRBV7-2 to TRBJ2-3, with 7 bases matching TRBD2. The CDR3 loop spans 14 amino acids. Germline CDR1 SGHTA, CDR2 FQGNSA. V lost 4 bases and J lost 2; bases outside the gene matches: 3. The CDR3 DNA reads TGTGCCAGCAGCTGGGCGGGAGCCACAGATACGCAGTATTTT. Protein product: CASSWAGATDTQYF.

This chain links TRBV28 with TRBJ2-4; TRBD1 aligns across 7 bases. This CDR3 comprises 17 residues. V was pared by 5 bases and J by 0 bases, with 10 bases of the junction left unmatched. The germline V gene encodes CDR1 MDHEN and CDR2 SYDVKM. The chain's CDR3 is CASSPGTAGIAKNIQYF. The DNA of the CDR3 is TGTGCCAGCAGTCCCGGGACAGCAGGAATAGCCAAAAACATTCAGTACTTC.

The genes are TRBV5-1 and TRBJ2-7, with TRBD2 as a possible D gene (6 bases). V was trimmed by 1 base and J by 2 bases, leaving 10 bases between them. CDR1 is SGHRS, CDR2 YFSETQ, per germline. CDR3 length: 14 residues. The CDR3 is CASSLQLATYEQYF. The CDR3 DNA reads as TGCGCCAGCAGCTTGCAACTAGCTACCTACGAGCAGTACTTC.

This clone was found a few times. The genes are TRBV7-3 and TRBJ2-1, with 9 bases identical to TRBD2. Germline trimming cut 4 bases from V and 8 bases from J; bases unmatched to any gene: 6. The germline gives CDR1 SGHTA, CDR2 FQGTGA. The CDR3 runs to 14 residues. As DNA, the CDR3 is TGTGCCAGCAGCTATAGCGGGAGTGTGGATGAGCAGTTCTTC. It translates to CASSYSGSVDEQFF.

The chain couples TRBV30 to TRBJ1-5; D perhaps matches TRBD1 (6 bases). CDR1 is GTSNPN and CDR2 is SVGIG in the germline V gene (reference sequence). The CDR3 extends over 15 amino acids. V dropped 5 bases and J dropped 0 bases, with 14 bases sitting between them. The CDR3 bases are TGTGCCTGGGACGTCGGGGGCAATAGCAATCAGCCCCAGCATTTT. Its protein product is CAWDVGGNSNQPQHF. Complete variable domain (other parts from reference TRBV30 and TRBJ1-5): SQTIHQWPATLVQPVGSPLSLECTVEGTSNPNLYWYRQAAGRGLQLLFYSVGIGQISSEVPQNLSASRPQDRQFILSSKKLLLSDSGFYLCAWDVGGNSNQPQHFGDGTRLSIL.

This chain connects TRBV10-2 to TRBJ2-3, with 15 bases matching TRBD2. The CDR3 covers 16 residues. Germline trimming cut 6 bases from V and 9 bases from J; bases unmatched to any gene: 10. The germline V gene encodes CDR1 WSHSY and CDR2 SAAADI. The DNA for the CDR3 is TGCGCCAGCAGACACTCCGGGACTAGCGGGGGGAGCACGCAGTATTTT. Its protein is CASRHSGTSGGSTQYF.

This clone ranks as medium-sized (0.01 to 0.1%). This sequence joins TRBV27 and TRBJ2-7; D remains unclear. The CDR3 loop spans 14 amino acids. Per the germline V gene, CDR1 is MNHEY and CDR2 is SMNVEV (reference sequence). V shed 1 base and J shed 7 bases, with 14 bases lying between them. CDR3 DNA: TGTGCCAGCAGTTTATGGGCTCCTCCGAGGGAGCAGTACTTC. It codes for CASSLWAPPREQYF.

V gene TRBV7-6 combines with J gene TRBJ2-1; the D is unclear. Between the trimmed V and J ends, which lost 2 bases and 5 bases, there was a span of 10 bases. This CDR3 is 14 amino acids long. The germline V gene has CDR1 SGHVS and CDR2 FNYEAQ. The CDR3 region is CASSLSVSNNEQFF. CDR3 coding DNA: TGTGCCAGCAGCTTATCGGTAAGCAACAATGAGCAGTTCTTC.

This clone was seen a few times. V is TRBV3-1 (or the pseudogene TRBV3-2) and J is TRBJ2-7, with D tentatively TRBD2 (7 bases). CDR1 and CDR2 from the germline V gene are LGHDT and YNNKEL (reference sequence). Trimming cost V 8 bases and J 5 bases, with 16 bases left between them. CDR3 length: 13 amino acids. CDR3 coding DNA: TGTGCCAGCGGGAGGGGGGGCCTTAACGAGCAGTACTTC. Protein sequence: CASGRGGLNEQYF.

The CDR3 coding sequence is TGTGCCACCACCCCGGACAATAACTATGGCTACACCTTC. The encoded protein is CATTPDNNYGYTF. This chain uses TRBV7-9 with TRBJ1-2, with D maybe TRBD1 (5 bases). The V gene lost 10 bases and the J gene lost 1 base, with 13 bases spanning the gap. The V gene's germline CDR1 is SEHNR and CDR2 FQNEAQ (reference sequence). The CDR3 covers 13 residues.

The chain's CDR3 is CASSAPAGTGFDYGYTF. In DNA, the CDR3 is TGCGCCAGCAGCGCTCCCGCCGGGACAGGGTTTGATTATGGCTACACCTTC. The chain is built from TRBV5-1 and TRBJ1-2; the match to TRBD1 covers 9 bases. The CDR3 has 17 amino acids. Germline assignment: CDR1 SGHRS and CDR2 YFSETQ. Trimming cost V 4 bases and J 5 bases; bases outside gene matches: 15. The full variable domain, with the rest looked up from reference TRBV5-1 and TRBJ1-2, is KAGVTQTPRYLIKTRGQQVTLSCSPISGHRSVSWYQQTPGQGLQFLFEYFSETQRNKGNFPGRFSGRQFSNSRSEMNVSTLELGDSALYLCASSAPAGTGFDYGYTFGSGTRLTVV.

The rearrangement joins TRBV6-6 to TRBJ1-1; TRBD1 matches at 7 bases. Germline V CDR1 and CDR2: MNHNY, SVGAGI (reference sequence). Unmatched junction bases numbered 2, after V lost 2 bases and J lost 5 bases. This CDR3 has 13 residues. The CDR3 here is CASSYRGRTEAFF. The CDR3 DNA sequence: TGTGCCAGCAGTTACAGGGGGCGGACTGAAGCTTTCTTT.

This clone was counted between two and nine times. This chain joins TRBV19 and TRBJ1-2; D is possibly TRBD1 (6 bases). The CDR3 spans 16 residues. The ends were cut back, 9 bases at V and 0 bases at J, with 20 bases in the middle. Germline CDR1 reads LNHDA; CDR2 reads SQIVND (reference sequence). The CDR3 region is CASYGTSLATNYGYTF. CDR3 nucleotide sequence: TGTGCCAGCTATGGGACATCTCTTGCTACTAACTATGGCTACACCTTC.

This rearrangement joins TRBV9 to TRBJ2-5; 8 nucleotides align to TRBD2. The germline gives CDR1 SGDLS, CDR2 YYNGEE. This CDR3 spans 16 amino acids. Trimming at V came to 3 bases and at J to 1 base, leaving 8 bases not matched to a gene. This chain's CDR3 is CASSAHRTSSQETQYF. CDR3 nucleotides: TGTGCCAGCAGCGCCCACCGGACTAGCAGCCAAGAGACCCAGTACTTC.

The chain links TRBV18 to TRBJ2-4; 9 nucleotides match TRBD1. With V trimmed by 3 bases and J by 0 bases, 3 bases remained unmatched. CDR3 length: 16 residues. From germline, CDR1 is KGHSH and CDR2 LQKENI. The CDR3 DNA follows: TGTGCCAGCTCACCGAAACAGGGGGCAGCCAAAAACATTCAGTACTTC. Its protein is CASSPKQGAAKNIQYF.

The J gene is TRBJ1-2, the V gene TRBV10-3; 8 positions agree with TRBD1. CDR3 length equals 15 residues. V shed 8 bases, J shed 5 bases, and the junction held 13 bases outside the gene matches. Germline CDR1 is ENHRY and CDR2 is SYGVKD. CDR3 coding DNA: TGTGCCATCTCTCCGGTAGTCAGGGGGCTGTATGGCTACACCTTC. Translating it yields CAISPVVRGLYGYTF.

The CDR3 here is CAWAASGSSFF. Written as DNA, the CDR3 is TGTGCCTGGGCGGCTAGCGGGAGCTCGTTCTTC. The chain employs TRBV30 and TRBJ2-1, with 10 bases identical to TRBD2. The CDR3 loop spans 11 amino acids. CDR1 is GTSNPN, CDR2 SVGIG, per germline (reference sequence). The V segment lost 5 bases and the J segment 15 bases; nucleotides outside the gene matches: 7.

The genes are TRBV4-2 and TRBJ2-5; TRBD1 or TRBD2 may be the D gene (5 bases each). This CDR3 has 16 amino acids. The germline V gene has CDR1 LGHNA and CDR2 YNFKEQ. Trimming took off 1 base at V and 3 bases at J, with 15 bases between the two ends. Written as DNA, the CDR3 is TGTGCCAGCAGCCAAGGGGCCCGGGACGGCGAAGAGACCCAGTACTTC. Translated: CASSQGARDGEETQYF.

The chain combines TRBV12-3 or TRBV12-4 with TRBJ2-3; perhaps TRBD2 as D (6 bases). The CDR3 is 11 amino acids. Trimming took off 6 bases at V and 6 bases at J, with 7 bases between the two ends. CDR3 bases: TGTGCCAGCAGCCGGGGGGATACGCAGTATTTT. This translates into CASSRGDTQYF.

The chain has TRBV6-1 and TRBJ2-2; the D gene could be TRBD1 or TRBD2 (6 bases each). CDR1 and CDR2 from the germline V gene are MNHNS and SASEGT. The V and J ends lost 1 base and 0 bases respectively, with 12 bases between them. The CDR3 is made up of 17 amino acids. The CDR3 DNA reads TGTGCCAGCAGTGAAGGGAGGGGGTGGGCGAACACCGGGGAGCTGTTTTTT. Translated: CASSEGRGWANTGELFF.

The chain combines TRBV12-3 or TRBV12-4 with TRBJ1-6; D is perhaps TRBD1 (5 bases). Trimming pared 3 bases from V and 7 bases from J, leaving 7 bases between. The CDR3 has 13 residues. In nucleotides, the CDR3 is TGTGCCAGCAGTTTCGGGGGAAATTCACCCCTCCACTTT. Its protein product is CASSFGGNSPLHF.

The chain carries TRBV11-3 and TRBJ2-3; 8 bases match TRBD1. Germline values: CDR1 SGHNT, CDR2 YENEEA. The CDR3 runs 14 residues. Trimming took 5 bases from V and 3 from J; bases not matched to a gene: 4. The CDR3 DNA is TGTGCCAGCAGCACCCGACAGGGGACAGATACGCAGTATTTT. Translation gives CASSTRQGTDTQYF.